This TCR beta chain was sequenced in a study of T cells in Graves' hyperthyroidism and ophthalmopathy. Overall study context: Peripheral blood was secured at the point of initial diagnosis, before any treatment.

In its sample, this clonotype was seen many times. Antigen specificity is unknown. TCR beta CDR3 sequences were amplified from RNA transcripts. TCR CDR3 regions were first amplified by RT-PCR with HTBI primers. TCRdb redid the calling of the multiplex PCR reads with MiXCR, one entry per CDR3 protein. The table shows around 440,000 distinct CDR3 sequences, with 15% to 18% occurring only once. General study results and limits: The model made its ophthalmopathy prediction, and onset followed a median about 6 months later.

Diagnosis of hyperthyroidism was new in patients aged 18 to 65, and its duration was under 2 months. Researchers barred patients who had uncontrolled infection, other autoimmune disease, pregnancy or lactation. This CDR3 comprises 15 residues. Trimming removed 3 bases at V and 6 bases at J, with 17 bases between. Germline V gene lookup returns CDR1 KGHSH and CDR2 LQKENI. Sequenced material: blood. The chain has TRBV18 and TRBJ1-2; weak D call: TRBD1 (5 bases). The TCR originated in a woman aged 18-29 years with Graves' hyperthyroidism. In DNA form, the CDR3 reads TGTGCCAGCTCACCGGGGCTGGCCAGGGTTGATGGCTACACCTTC. Its protein is CASSPGLARVDGYTF.